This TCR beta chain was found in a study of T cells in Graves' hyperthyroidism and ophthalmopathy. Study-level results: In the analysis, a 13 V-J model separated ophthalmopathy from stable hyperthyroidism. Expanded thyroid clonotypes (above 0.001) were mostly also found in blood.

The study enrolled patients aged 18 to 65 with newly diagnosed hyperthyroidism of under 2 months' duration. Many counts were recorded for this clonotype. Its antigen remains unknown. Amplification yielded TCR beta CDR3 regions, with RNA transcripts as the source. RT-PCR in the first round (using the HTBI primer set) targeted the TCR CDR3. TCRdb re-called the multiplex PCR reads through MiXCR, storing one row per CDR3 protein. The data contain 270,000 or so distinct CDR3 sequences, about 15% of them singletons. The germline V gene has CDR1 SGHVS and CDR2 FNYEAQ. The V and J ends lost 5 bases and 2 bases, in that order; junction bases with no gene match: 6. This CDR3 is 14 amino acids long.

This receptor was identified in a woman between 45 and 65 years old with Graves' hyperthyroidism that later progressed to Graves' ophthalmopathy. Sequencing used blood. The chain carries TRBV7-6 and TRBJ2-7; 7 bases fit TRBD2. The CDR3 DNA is TGTGCCAGCAGCCCACCAGCGGGAACCTACGAGCAGTACTTC. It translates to CASSPPAGTYEQYF.